This T cell receptor beta chain was identified during a study of blood T cell repertoires in COVID-19 (dated by TCRdb to the early 2020s). Notes on the research overall: Samples covering the acute and convalescent phases of COVID-19 were provided by collaborators in the United States, Italy and Spain. The material from the prospective study consisted of cDNA or gDNA derived from T cells, B-cell-depleted T cells, or PBMCs. The repertoires were released in a freely available public database intended as a resource for research on the immune response to SARS-CoV-2. Samples were obtained from the ongoing ImmuneRACE study (first 160 participants) and from about 1,300 subjects provided by 6 global collaborators. The dataset comprised deeply sampled blood TCRbeta repertoires from subjects exposed to, actively infected with, or recovered from COVID-19. Where available, HLA class I and class II types were obtained from metadata supplied by the sample provider rather than from assay-based typing. The sample metadata nearly always contained a de-identified subject ID, COVID-19 status, age in years and sex. The full study reports these points: The quantity of clinical and demographic metadata differed by source and by participant and was supplied without curation.

Participants in the prospective study were aged roughly 18 to 100 years, lived in some 24 United States geographic areas, and enrolled through a virtual design. In the prospective study, participants were assigned to cohorts based on the clinical history participants reported in a screening survey and a study questionnaire. In the prospective study, mobile phlebotomists collected whole blood, serum and a nasopharyngeal or oropharyngeal swab from each participant. Over a roughly 2-month period, participants in the prospective study had the option of providing additional blood draws and questionnaires. Before DNA extraction, prospective study blood samples were shipped either frozen or at room temperature. The CDR3 goes from the cysteine to the phenylalanine over 13 residues. CDR3 DNA only is kept here, 39 bases in frame from base 1. The germline ends are 14 bases apart after V is trimmed by 7 bases and J by 6 bases. CDR1 and CDR2 are read off the germline V gene as LGHNT and FRNRAP.

With regard to this clone: The target of this receptor is not known. No much larger clone is present one base from it, and per-base qualities are unavailable.

TCRbeta CDR3 regions were amplified from genomic DNA using the immunoSEQ Assay, a bias-controlled multiplex PCR. As for how the authors treated the data: The number of nucleated cells in each sample was estimated from the amplification of reference gene primers within the assay. To quantify the absolute abundance of each unique TCRbeta CDR3 rearrangement, sequence reads were collapsed and filtered. For each sample, productive Simpson clonality was calculated as the square root of Simpson's diversity index over productive rearrangements. TCRdb stores this immuneACCESS table with in-frame sequences only. Part of the clones is absent; in the studies checked, under half of the shortfall reflects unresolved V genes, and no reason is known for the rest. V and J calls and clone size follow that table, whereas D and trimming were derived from the DNA. The sample table shows hundreds of thousands of clones, and nearly 90% are seen once. The top ten hold 3.5% to 5% of the sample.

Sequencing used PBMCs or T cells enriched from blood (not recorded which). The clonotype originates from a woman under 30 with acute COVID-19. Here the chain combines TRBV12-5 and TRBJ2-3; the D region possibly corresponds to TRBD2 (5 bases align). The CDR3 protein sequence reads: CASARPEVDTQYF. In nucleotide form, the sequence is TGTGCTAGTGCGAGACCGGAGGTGGATACGCAGTATTTT.